This T cell receptor beta chain was obtained from a study of T cells in Graves' hyperthyroidism and ophthalmopathy (dated by TCRdb to between 2019 and 2020). In the study overall: Peripheral blood samples were taken at the time of initial diagnosis, prior to any treatment. The approximately 95 discovery patients were divided at random into training and test sets in a 7:3 ratio. The paper reports TCR Vbeta CDR3 sequencing of roughly 140 peripheral blood samples: around 41 ophthalmopathy, under 80 hyperthyroidism and around 17 progressor patients. After sampling, hyperthyroidism patients received methimazole starting at 30 mg daily, and ophthalmopathy patients received high-dose intravenous methylprednisolone. An independent validation cohort of around 19 hyperthyroidism patients and about 16 patients who later progressed to ophthalmopathy tested prospective prediction of ophthalmopathy. TCR V-J signatures able to tell the groups apart were searched for in a discovery cohort of 100 or so patients, of whom over 40 had Graves' ophthalmopathy and roughly 59 had stable Graves' hyperthyroidism. In addition, the study compared T-cell repertoires in thyroid tissue and in blood from roughly six Graves' hyperthyroidism patients. Results the study describes overall, beyond this receptor: In validation, the model predicted progression to ophthalmopathy with around 71% sensitivity and 72% to 85% specificity, a median of 6.5 months before onset. Most expanded thyroid clonotypes (frequency above 0.001) were also detected in blood, a finding suggesting that blood repertoires may reflect thyroid immune responses. A model built on a 13 V-J signature distinguished ophthalmopathy from stable hyperthyroidism, reaching over 85% sensitivity and around 81% specificity in cross-validation and 80%/75% in testing. Sample size was not statistically predetermined, and blinding of investigators to group allocation was not performed.

This clonotype was counted only a few times. The specificity of this receptor is unknown. No base qualities exist here, and no much larger clone lies one base off it. In the ophthalmopathy patients, disease was moderately to severely active, with a Clinical Activity Score of 3 or more, a NOSPECS grade of 4 or more, and a duration of less than 3 months. Patients with uncontrolled infections, other autoimmune diseases, pregnancy or lactation were excluded. Diagnoses relied on clinical symptoms, serum thyroxine and TRAb, thyroid ultrasound and orbital computed tomography. PBMCs were isolated from about 10 ml of fresh peripheral blood by Ficoll-Paque density gradient centrifugation. Trizol reagent was used to extract total RNA, and RNA quality was then checked on an Agilent 2100 Bioanalyzer. The TCR beta CDR3 regions were amplified from the RNA transcripts. The first round of RT-PCR for the TCR CDR3 was performed with the HTBI primer set and the Qiagen OneStep RT-PCR kit. Libraries were constructed in a second round of multiplex PCR, after which size selection and purification were carried out. Paired-end sequencing of the libraries was performed with 100 bp reads on an Illumina HiSeq2000. Per the original workflow: SOAPnuke was used to process the raw data, removing reads that contained adapters or uncalled bases, had a mean Phred below 15, or lacked an exact match to the constant primer or identifier. COPE v1.2.5 was used to merge high-quality paired reads, and clonotypes were defined as unique nucleotide sequences. MiTCR v1.1 was used to align the clonotypes against IMGT TRBV, TRBD and TRBJ reference segments. Analysis was restricted to V-J combinations with a frequency above 0.0001, which covered 99.2% of repertoires. The TCS score was defined as F50 (clonal expansion) divided by E x V (chaos), with BLOSUM62-based TCRdist calculated between CDR3 peptides within each V-J. Welch's t-statistics and random forest reduced around 550 V-J features to fewer than 15, which were used in a naive Bayes classifier (R e1071). Starting from the raw public reads, TCRdb applied fastp trimming at Q25, assembled clones with MiXCR and retained in-frame beta chains. One record per CDR3 amino acid sequence lists the most common genes and DNA. The V and J calls were determined by TCRdb, not by the authors. This sample has about 460,000 distinct CDR3 sequences in its table, and approximately 22% of those were observed once. Approximately 54% of the sample goes to the ten largest clones.

The TCR originated in a woman aged 65 to 85 with Graves' ophthalmopathy. The sample comprised blood.

The sequenced DNA: TGTGCCAGCAGCTTGGGACAGGGGGCGTGGACTAGCGGGGACAATGAGCAGTTCTTC. Its translation is CASSLGQGAWTSGDNEQFF. The V and J segments used are TRBV11-2 and TRBJ2-1; the D element might be TRBD1 or TRBD2, as each aligns at 12 bases. V and J lose 3 bases and 5 bases, and a span of 26 bases separates them. The CDR3 runs 19 amino acids, cysteine and phenylalanine included. Only the CDR3 DNA stays, 57 bases, in frame from base 1. According to the germline V gene, CDR1 reads SGHAT and CDR2 reads FQNNGV.